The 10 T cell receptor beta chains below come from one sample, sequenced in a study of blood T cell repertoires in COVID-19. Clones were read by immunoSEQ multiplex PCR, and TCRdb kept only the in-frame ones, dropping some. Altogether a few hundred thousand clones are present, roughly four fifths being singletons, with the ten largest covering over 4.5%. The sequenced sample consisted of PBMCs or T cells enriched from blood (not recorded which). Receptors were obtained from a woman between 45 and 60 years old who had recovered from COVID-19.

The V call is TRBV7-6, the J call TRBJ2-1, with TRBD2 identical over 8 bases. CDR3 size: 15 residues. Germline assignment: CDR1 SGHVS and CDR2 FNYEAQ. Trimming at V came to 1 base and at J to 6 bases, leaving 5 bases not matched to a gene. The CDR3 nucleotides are TGTGCCAGCAGCTTAGAACTAGCGGACATCAATGAGCAGTTCTTC. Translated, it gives CASSLELADINEQFF. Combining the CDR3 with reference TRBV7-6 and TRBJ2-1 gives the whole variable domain GAGVSQSPRYKVTKRGQDVALRCDPISGHVSLYWYRQALGQGPEFLTYFNYEAQQDKSGLPNDRFSAERPEGSISTLTIQRTEQRDSAMYRCASSLELADINEQFFGPGTRLTVL.

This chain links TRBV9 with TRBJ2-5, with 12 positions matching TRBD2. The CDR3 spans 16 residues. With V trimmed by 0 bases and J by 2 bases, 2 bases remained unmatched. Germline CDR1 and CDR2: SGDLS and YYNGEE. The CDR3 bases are TGTGCCAGCAGCGTAGGGACTAGCGGGGTGCAAGAGACCCAGTACTTC. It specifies CASSVGTSGVQETQYF.

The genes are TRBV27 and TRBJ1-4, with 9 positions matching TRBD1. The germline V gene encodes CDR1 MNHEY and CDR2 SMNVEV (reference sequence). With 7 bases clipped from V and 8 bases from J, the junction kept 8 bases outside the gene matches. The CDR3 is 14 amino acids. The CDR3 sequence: CASNIDRGDEKLFF. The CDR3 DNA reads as TGTGCCAGCAATATAGACAGGGGGGACGAAAAACTGTTTTTT.

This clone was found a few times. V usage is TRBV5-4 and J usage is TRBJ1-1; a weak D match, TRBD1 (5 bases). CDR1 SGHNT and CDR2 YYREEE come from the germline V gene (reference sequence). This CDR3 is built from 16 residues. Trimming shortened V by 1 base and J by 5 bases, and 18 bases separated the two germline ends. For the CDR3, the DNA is TGTGCCAGCAGCTTGAGCGGGAGGGGACTCGGGACTGAAGCTTTCTTT. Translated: CASSLSGRGLGTEAFF. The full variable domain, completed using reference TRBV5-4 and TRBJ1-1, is ETGVTQSPTHLIKTRGQQVTLRCSSQSGHNTVSWYQQALGQGPQFIFQYYREEENGRGNFPPRFSGLQFPNYSSELNVNALELDDSALYLCASSLSGRGLGTEAFFGQGTRLTVV.

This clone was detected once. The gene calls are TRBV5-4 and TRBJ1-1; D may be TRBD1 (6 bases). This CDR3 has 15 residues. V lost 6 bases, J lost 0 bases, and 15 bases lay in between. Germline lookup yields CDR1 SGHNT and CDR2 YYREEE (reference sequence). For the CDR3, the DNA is TGTGCCAGCACGGCGGGGGCCGTCGTGAACACTGAAGCTTTCTTT. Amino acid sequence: CASTAGAVVNTEAFF.

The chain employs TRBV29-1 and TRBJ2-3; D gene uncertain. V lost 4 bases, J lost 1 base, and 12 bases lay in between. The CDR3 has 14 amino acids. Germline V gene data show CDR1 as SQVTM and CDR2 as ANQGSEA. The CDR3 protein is CSVVSILGTDTQYF. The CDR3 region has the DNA TGCAGCGTTGTCTCCATACTGGGCACAGATACGCAGTATTTT.

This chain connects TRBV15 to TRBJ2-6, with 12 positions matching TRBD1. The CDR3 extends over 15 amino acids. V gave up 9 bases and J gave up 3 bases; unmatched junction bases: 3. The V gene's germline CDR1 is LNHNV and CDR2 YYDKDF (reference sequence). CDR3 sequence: CATGTGGFGANVLTF. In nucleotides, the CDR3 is TGTGCCACGGGGACAGGGGGCTTTGGGGCCAACGTCCTGACTTTC.

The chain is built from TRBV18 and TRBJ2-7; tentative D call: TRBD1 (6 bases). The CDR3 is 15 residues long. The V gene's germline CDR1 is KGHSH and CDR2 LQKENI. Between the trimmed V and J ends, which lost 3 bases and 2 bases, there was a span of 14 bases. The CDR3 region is CASSPSGTLTYEQYF. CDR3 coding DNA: TGTGCCAGCTCACCTTCCGGGACACTGACCTACGAGCAGTACTTC.

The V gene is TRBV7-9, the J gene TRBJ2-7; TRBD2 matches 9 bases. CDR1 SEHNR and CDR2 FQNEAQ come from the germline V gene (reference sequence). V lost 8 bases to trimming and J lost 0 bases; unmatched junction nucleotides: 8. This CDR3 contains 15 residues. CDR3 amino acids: CASGDSGSSSYEQYF. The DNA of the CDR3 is TGTGCCAGCGGAGATAGCGGGAGCAGCTCCTACGAGCAGTACTTC.

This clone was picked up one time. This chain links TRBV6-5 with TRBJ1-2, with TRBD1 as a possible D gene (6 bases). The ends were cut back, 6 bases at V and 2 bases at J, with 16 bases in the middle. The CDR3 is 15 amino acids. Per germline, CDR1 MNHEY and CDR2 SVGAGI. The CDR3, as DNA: TGTGCCAGCAGCCCCCGGACAGCCCCAAACTATGGCTACACCTTC. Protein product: CASSPRTAPNYGYTF.